The clone carrying this T cell receptor beta chain was seen more than once but under ten times. Its antigen is as yet unknown. This record belongs to a study of blood T cells in healthy people across ages. In germline, CDR1 is MNHEY, CDR2 SVGAGI. V was pared by 5 bases and J by 6 bases, with 4 bases of the junction left unmatched. The CDR3 sequence is 13 residues long. Study observations and caveats: Per million T cells, the diversity of TCR beta decreased roughly linearly as age advanced.

The second PCR ran roughly 6 to 12 cycles with a sample-barcoded 5' primer and J-beta primers. Each cDNA molecule carried a tag from a template-switch adaptor that contained 12 random nucleotides. CDR3-containing paired-end reads numbering at least 2.5 million came from each sample. A single record per CDR3 protein comes from TCRdb applying MiXCR to the 5' RACE reads. The sample contains about 780,000 distinct CDR3 sequences, more than 35% of which appear only once. The V call is TRBV6-5, the J call TRBJ2-3; TRBD2 matches at 8 bases. This sequence originates from a man older than 75 in good health. Sequencing input: blood. The CDR3 DNA reads TGTGCCAGCAGTAGGAGCGGGAGCGATACGCAGTATTTT. This codes for CASSRSGSDTQYF.